This T cell receptor (beta chain) derives from a study of lung T cells in sarcoidosis with Löfgren's syndrome (TCRdb year 2017). The study in broad terms: Sarcoidosis was described as a granulomatous, mainly pulmonary disease marked by CD4+ T cell accumulation in bronchoalveolar lavage fluid. The repertoire analyses focused on Löfgren's syndrome patients.

About this clonotype: Its antigen specificity is not known. No base qualities exist here, and no much larger clone lies one base off it.

CDR1 LGHDT and CDR2 YNNKEL are derived from the germline V gene (reference sequence). V is pared back by 0 bases and J by 4 bases, with 16 bases lying between the germline termini. Including the terminal cysteine and phenylalanine, the CDR3 comprises 17 residues. The retained sequence is limited to the CDR3, 51 bases, with the frame set at the first base. The sequencing machine was an Illumina MiSeq. The raw public data were reprocessed by TCRdb itself: fastp quality trimming at Q25, MiXCR clonotype calling, in-frame beta chains only. Under each unique CDR3 protein, matching rows form one entry showing the most common genes and DNA. The sample yields approximately 20,000 distinct CDR3 sequences; roughly 21% were counted once. Around 0.74% of the sample is held by the ten biggest clonotypes. Overall study results and their limits: Sharing of TRAV12-1 and TRBV2 CDR3 motifs among multiple Lofgren's syndrome patients was reported, suggesting public CD4+ TCR repertoires. In Lofgren's syndrome patients, relative to control subjects, TRAV12-1 and TRBV2 were reported to be the most expanded V gene segments. Recognition of a sarcoidosis-associated antigen was only suggested; the antigen itself remained putative and unidentified. When alphabeta pairing was analyzed, TRAV12-1 tended to pair preferentially with TRBV2, and the resulting paired TCRs displayed CDR3 homology.

The study profiled TCR repertoires of CD4+ T cells collected through bronchoalveolar lavage. The chain employs TRBV3-1 and TRBJ2-1, and TRBD2 may be the D gene, going by 6 matching bases. Sequencing was performed on CD4+ T cells from bronchoalveolar lavage. The receptor comes from a human donor with sarcoidosis (Löfgren's syndrome or another form), or a control subject (not recorded which). In nucleotide form, the sequence is TGTGCCAGCAGCCAAGATATTAGGAGCGGGCGGTACAATGAGCAGTTCTTC. Its protein product is CASSQDIRSGRYNEQFF.